The present T cell receptor beta chain was sequenced within a study of blood T cell repertoires in COVID-19. Looking at the study overall: The cDNA or gDNA used as material had been derived from T cells, B-cell-depleted T cells, or PBMCs.

Trimming left V 7 bases short and J 6 bases short, with 22 bases between. CDR1 SQVTM and CDR2 ANQGSEA come from the germline V gene. The CDR3 runs to 15 residues. This clone was detected once. Only in-frame clones appear in the TCRdb table, and some are missing; sequencing was by immunoSEQ multiplex PCR. Of 200,000 to 250,000 clones detected, around 89% appear once; the ten largest clones hold approximately 2.6%. Input material: peripheral blood. This TCR came from a man aged 25 to 40 with COVID-19, enrolled during active disease. The chain joins TRBV29-1 to TRBJ1-5, with TRBD1 as a possible D gene (5 bases). CDR3 loop: CSGLTSGCRVQPQHF. CDR3 bases: TGCAGCGGACTCACTTCAGGTTGCAGGGTTCAGCCCCAGCATTTT.